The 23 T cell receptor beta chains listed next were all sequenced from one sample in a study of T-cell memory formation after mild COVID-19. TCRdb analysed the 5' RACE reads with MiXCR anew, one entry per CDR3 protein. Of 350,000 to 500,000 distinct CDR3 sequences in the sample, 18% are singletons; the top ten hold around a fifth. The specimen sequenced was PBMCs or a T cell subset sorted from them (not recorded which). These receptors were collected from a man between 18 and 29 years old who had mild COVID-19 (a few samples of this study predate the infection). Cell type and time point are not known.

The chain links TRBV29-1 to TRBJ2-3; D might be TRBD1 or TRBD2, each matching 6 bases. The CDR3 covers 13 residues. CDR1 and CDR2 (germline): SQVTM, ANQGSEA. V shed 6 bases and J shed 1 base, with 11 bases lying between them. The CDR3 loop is CSVEEGGTDTQYF. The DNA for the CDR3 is TGCAGCGTAGAGGAGGGGGGCACAGATACGCAGTATTTT.

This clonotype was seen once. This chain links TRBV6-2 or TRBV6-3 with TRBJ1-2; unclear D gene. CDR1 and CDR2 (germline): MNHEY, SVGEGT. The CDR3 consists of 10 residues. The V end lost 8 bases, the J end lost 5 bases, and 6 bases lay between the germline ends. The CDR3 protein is CASRRYGYTF. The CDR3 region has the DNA TGTGCCAGCCGACGATATGGCTACACCTTC.

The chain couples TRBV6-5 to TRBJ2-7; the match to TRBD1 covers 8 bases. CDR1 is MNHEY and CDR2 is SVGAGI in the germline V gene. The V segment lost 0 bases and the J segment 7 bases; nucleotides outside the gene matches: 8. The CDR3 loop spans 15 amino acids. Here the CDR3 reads CASSYSWQGAQEQYF. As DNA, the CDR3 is TGTGCCAGCAGTTACTCGTGGCAGGGGGCCCAGGAGCAGTACTTC.

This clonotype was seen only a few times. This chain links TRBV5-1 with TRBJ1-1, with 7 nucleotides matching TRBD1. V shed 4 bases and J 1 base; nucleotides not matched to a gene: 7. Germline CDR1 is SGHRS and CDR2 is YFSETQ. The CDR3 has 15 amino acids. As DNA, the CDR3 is TGCGCCAGCAGCCCTACGACAGGGAGGAACACTGAAGCTTTCTTT. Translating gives CASSPTTGRNTEAFF.

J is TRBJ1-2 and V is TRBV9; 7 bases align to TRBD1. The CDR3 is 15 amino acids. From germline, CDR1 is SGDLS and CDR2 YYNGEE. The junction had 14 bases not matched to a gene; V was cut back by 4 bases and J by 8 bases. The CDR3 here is CASSNQDRAYYGYTF. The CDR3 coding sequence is TGTGCCAGCAGCAACCAAGACAGGGCCTATTACGGCTACACCTTC.

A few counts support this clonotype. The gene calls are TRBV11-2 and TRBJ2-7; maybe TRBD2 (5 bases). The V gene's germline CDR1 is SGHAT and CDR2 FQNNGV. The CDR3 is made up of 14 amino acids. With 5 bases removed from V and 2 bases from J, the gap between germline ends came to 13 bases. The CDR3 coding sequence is TGTGCCAGCAGCCTTGGACTGACCACCTACGAGCAGTACTTC. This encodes CASSLGLTTYEQYF. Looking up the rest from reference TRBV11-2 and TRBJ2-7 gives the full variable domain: EAGVAQSPRYKIIEKRQSVAFWCNPISGHATLYWYQQILGQGPKLLIQFQNNGVVDDSQLPKDRFSAERLKGVDSTLKIQPAKLEDSAVYLCASSLGLTTYEQYFGPGTRLTVT.

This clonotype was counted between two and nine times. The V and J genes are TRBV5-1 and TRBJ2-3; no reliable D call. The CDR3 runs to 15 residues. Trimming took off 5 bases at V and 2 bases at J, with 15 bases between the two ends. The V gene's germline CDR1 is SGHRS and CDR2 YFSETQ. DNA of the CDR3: TGCGCCAGCAGACCCGCCCCTACGGACACAGATACGCAGTATTTT. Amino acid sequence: CASRPAPTDTDTQYF.

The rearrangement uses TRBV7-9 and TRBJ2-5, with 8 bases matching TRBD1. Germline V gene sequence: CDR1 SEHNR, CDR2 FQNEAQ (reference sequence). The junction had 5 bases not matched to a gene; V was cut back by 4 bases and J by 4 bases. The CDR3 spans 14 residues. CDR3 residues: CASSSWTGRETQYF. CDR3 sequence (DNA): TGTGCCAGCAGCTCCTGGACAGGGAGAGAGACCCAGTACTTC.

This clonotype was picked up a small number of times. For the CDR3, the DNA is TGTGCCAGCAGCAACCGGGACCCTGGCTATGGCTACACCTTC. Translated, it gives CASSNRDPGYGYTF. The rearrangement joins TRBV7-2 to TRBJ1-2, with D possibly matching TRBD1 (5 bases). Germline V lookup: CDR1 SGHTA, CDR2 FQGNSA. V lost 5 bases and J lost 4, with 14 bases in between. CDR3 length equals 14 residues.

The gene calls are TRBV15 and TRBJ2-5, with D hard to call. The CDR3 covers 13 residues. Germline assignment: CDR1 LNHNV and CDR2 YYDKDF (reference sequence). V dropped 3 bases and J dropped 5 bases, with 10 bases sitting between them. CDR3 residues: CATSSRLLETQYF. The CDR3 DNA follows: TGTGCCACCAGCAGTCGTCTATTGGAGACCCAGTACTTC.

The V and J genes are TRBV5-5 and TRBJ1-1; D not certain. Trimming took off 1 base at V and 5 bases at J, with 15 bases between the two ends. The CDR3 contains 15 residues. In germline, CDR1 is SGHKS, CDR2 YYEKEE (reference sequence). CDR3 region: CASSLHGSLTTEAFF. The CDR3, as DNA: TGTGCCAGCAGCTTGCACGGGAGTCTTACTACTGAAGCTTTCTTT.

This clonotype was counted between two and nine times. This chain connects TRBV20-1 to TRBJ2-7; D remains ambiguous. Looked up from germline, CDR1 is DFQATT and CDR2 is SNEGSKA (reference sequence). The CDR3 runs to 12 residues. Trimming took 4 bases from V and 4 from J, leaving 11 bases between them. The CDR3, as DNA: TGCAGTGCTATGGTCGCAGGTTACGAGCAGTACTTC. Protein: CSAMVAGYEQYF.

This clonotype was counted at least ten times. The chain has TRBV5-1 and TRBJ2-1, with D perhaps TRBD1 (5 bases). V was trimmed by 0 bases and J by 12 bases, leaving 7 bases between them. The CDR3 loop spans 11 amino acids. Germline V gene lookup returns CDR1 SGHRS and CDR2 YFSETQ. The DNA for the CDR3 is TGCGCCAGCAGCTTGGAAGGGGCGCAGTTCTTC. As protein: CASSLEGAQFF.

CDR3 sequence: CASSVFSGDHYTDTQYF. For the CDR3, the DNA is TGTGCCAGCAGCGTATTTTCTGGGGACCACTACACAGATACGCAGTATTTT. J is TRBJ2-3 and V is TRBV9; D possibly matches TRBD1 or TRBD2 (5 bases each). This CDR3 region has 17 residues. Germline CDR1 and CDR2: SGDLS and YYNGEE. With 1 base removed from V and 2 bases from J, the gap between germline ends came to 17 bases.

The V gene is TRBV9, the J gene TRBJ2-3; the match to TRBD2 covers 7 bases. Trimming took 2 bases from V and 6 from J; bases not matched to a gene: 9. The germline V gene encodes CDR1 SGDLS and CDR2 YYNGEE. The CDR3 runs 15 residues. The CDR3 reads CASSVYGAGTDTQYF. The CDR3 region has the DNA TGTGCCAGCAGCGTGTATGGAGCGGGGACCGATACGCAGTATTTT.

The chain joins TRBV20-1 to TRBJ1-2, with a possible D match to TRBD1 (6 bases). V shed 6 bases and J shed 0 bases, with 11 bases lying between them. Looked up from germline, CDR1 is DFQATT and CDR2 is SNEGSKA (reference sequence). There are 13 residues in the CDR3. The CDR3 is CSAQWTANYGYTF. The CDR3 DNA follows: TGCAGTGCCCAGTGGACAGCTAACTATGGCTACACCTTC.

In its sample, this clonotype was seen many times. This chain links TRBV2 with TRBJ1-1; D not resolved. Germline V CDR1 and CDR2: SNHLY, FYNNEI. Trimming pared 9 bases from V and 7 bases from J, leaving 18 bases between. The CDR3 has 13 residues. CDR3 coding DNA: TGTGCCAGTAAAAAGACGGTCGCTATTGAAGCTTTCTTT. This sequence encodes CASKKTVAIEAFF.

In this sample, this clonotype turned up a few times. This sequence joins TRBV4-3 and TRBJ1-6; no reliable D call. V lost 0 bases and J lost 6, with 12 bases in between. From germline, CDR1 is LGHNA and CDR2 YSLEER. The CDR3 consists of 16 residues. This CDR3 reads CASSQDPAASNSPLHF. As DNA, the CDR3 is TGCGCCAGCAGCCAAGATCCGGCAGCCTCTAATTCACCCCTCCACTTT.

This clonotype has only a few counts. CDR3: CASSEGDRLFNEQFF. CDR3 nucleotides: TGTGCCAGCAGCGAGGGGGACAGGCTATTCAATGAGCAGTTCTTC. The chain joins TRBV9 to TRBJ2-1; 8 positions match TRBD1. J lost 6 bases, V lost 3 bases, and 8 bases had no gene match. Germline V gene data show CDR1 as SGDLS and CDR2 as YYNGEE. The CDR3 contains 15 residues.

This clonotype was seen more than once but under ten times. The DNA for the CDR3 is TGTGCCAGCAGCTTTGGGCGGATCTCATTCTCTGGGGCCAACGTCCTGACTTTC. It yields the protein CASSFGRISFSGANVLTF. The chain combines TRBV5-6 with TRBJ2-6, with no clear D. Germline-derived CDR1 and CDR2 are SGHDT and YYEEEE. CDR3 length: 18 residues. The germline V and J ends were trimmed by 2 bases and 0 bases, with 15 bases remaining between them.

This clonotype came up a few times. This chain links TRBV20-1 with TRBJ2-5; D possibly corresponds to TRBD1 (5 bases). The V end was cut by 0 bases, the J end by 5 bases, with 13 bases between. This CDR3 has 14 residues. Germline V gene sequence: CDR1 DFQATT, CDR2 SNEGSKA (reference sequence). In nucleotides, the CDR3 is TGCAGTGCTAGAGATAGACAGAACTGGGAGACCCAGTACTTC. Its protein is CSARDRQNWETQYF.

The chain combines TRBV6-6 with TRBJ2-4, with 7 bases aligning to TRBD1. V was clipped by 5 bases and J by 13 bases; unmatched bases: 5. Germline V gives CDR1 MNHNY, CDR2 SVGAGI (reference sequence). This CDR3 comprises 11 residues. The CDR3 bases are TGTGCCAGCAGTGTCGGGACAGCCCAGTACTTC. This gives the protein CASSVGTAQYF.

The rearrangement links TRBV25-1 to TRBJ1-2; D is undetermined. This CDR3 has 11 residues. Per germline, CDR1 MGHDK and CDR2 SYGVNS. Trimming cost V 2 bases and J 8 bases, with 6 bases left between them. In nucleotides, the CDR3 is TGTGCCAGCAGTGAACAAGGAGGCTACACCTTC. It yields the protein CASSEQGGYTF.